This is a list of T cell receptor beta chains from one sample in a study of monozygotic twins with inflammatory bowel disease. For each CDR3 protein, TCRdb gives one entry from its re-call of the 5' RACE reads, without DNA. The sample totals 150,000 or so distinct CDR3 sequences; its top ten clones hold approximately 7%. Sequencing was performed on blood. These receptors were obtained from a human donor with ulcerative colitis or Crohn's disease, or a healthy co-twin of an affected twin (not recorded which). Both conserved end residues are part of each CDR3. The order of the fields is V gene, J gene, CDR3 protein.

v_gene: TRBV20-1
j_gene: TRBJ1-1
CDR3aa: CSANREMNTEAFF

v_gene: TRBV27
j_gene: TRBJ1-6
CDR3aa: CASSLSGQGNSPLHF

v_gene: TRBV20-1
j_gene: TRBJ1-4
CDR3aa: CSGATTNEKLFF

v_gene: TRBV20-1
j_gene: TRBJ2-7
CDR3aa: CSALTGTSGVPGRKRNPYEQYF

v_gene: TRBV19
j_gene: TRBJ1-5
CDR3aa: CASQQSSINQPQHF

v_gene: TRBV7-6
j_gene: TRBJ1-5
CDR3aa: CASSLLSGQVYSNQPQHF

v_gene: TRBV6-9
j_gene: TRBJ2-1
CDR3aa: CASSSPYSVTGGLYNEQFF

v_gene: TRBV7-9
j_gene: TRBJ1-5
CDR3aa: CASSPGFSNQPQHF

v_gene: TRBV21-1
j_gene: TRBJ1-1
CDR3aa: CASRDLSDTEAFF

v_gene: TRBV6-5
j_gene: TRBJ1-1
CDR3aa: CASSPDRATEAFF

v_gene: TRBV18
j_gene: TRBJ2-7
CDR3aa: CASSPAPREMGQYF

v_gene: TRBV5-1
j_gene: TRBJ2-5
CDR3aa: CASSADIHRPGVGKTQYF

v_gene: TRBV6-1
j_gene: TRBJ1-6
CDR3aa: CASSDGSPLHF

v_gene: TRBV30
j_gene: TRBJ1-4
CDR3aa: CAWSVATNEKLFF

v_gene: TRBV30
j_gene: TRBJ1-2
CDR3aa: CAWTTRDFYGYTF

v_gene: TRBV6-5
j_gene: TRBJ2-5
CDR3aa: CASSYSTGLAGKETQYF

v_gene: TRBV5-1
j_gene: TRBJ2-3
CDR3aa: CASSLSGTRSTDTQYF

v_gene: TRBV10-3
j_gene: TRBJ1-5
CDR3aa: CATADRESNQPQHF

v_gene: TRBV29-1
j_gene: TRBJ1-3
CDR3aa: CSVESGDSGNTIYF

v_gene: TRBV9
j_gene: TRBJ1-5
CDR3aa: CASSVGTIGQPQHF

v_gene: TRBV29-1
j_gene: TRBJ2-7
CDR3aa: CSVGRLHSYEQYF

v_gene: TRBV6-5
j_gene: TRBJ2-7
CDR3aa: CASSYGPSGSYEQYF

v_gene: TRBV20-1
j_gene: TRBJ2-4
CDR3aa: CSARLAGNIQYF

v_gene: TRBV28
j_gene: TRBJ2-7
CDR3aa: CASSLFSGRGSYEQYF

v_gene: TRBV4-1
j_gene: TRBJ2-7
CDR3aa: CASSQDQGYEQYF

v_gene: TRBV19
j_gene: TRBJ2-1
CDR3aa: CASSRASGRYNEQFF

v_gene: TRBV7-2
j_gene: TRBJ1-1
CDR3aa: CASSPLRQGFTEAFF

v_gene: TRBV7-8
j_gene: TRBJ1-5
CDR3aa: CASSADRGRLGQPQHF

v_gene: TRBV7-9
j_gene: TRBJ1-5
CDR3aa: CASSLDGASNQPQHF

v_gene: TRBV5-1
j_gene: TRBJ1-1
CDR3aa: CASSPTGVGTEAFF

v_gene: TRBV6-6
j_gene: TRBJ2-7
CDR3aa: CASSYRLGQAEQYF

v_gene: TRBV7-9
j_gene: TRBJ2-3
CDR3aa: CASSSSGGDTQYF

v_gene: TRBV5-1
j_gene: TRBJ2-1
CDR3aa: CASSGSRDRGYNEQFF

v_gene: TRBV4-3
j_gene: TRBJ2-3
CDR3aa: CASSQGIFRAGAADTQYF

v_gene: TRBV7-8
j_gene: TRBJ2-3
CDR3aa: CASTLDRRVTQYF

v_gene: TRBV10-1
j_gene: TRBJ2-1
CDR3aa: CASSDWGNNEQFF

v_gene: TRBV5-1
j_gene: TRBJ2-6
CDR3aa: CASSLYGGANVLTF

v_gene: TRBV20-1
j_gene: TRBJ2-7
CDR3aa: CSASGLTYEQYF

v_gene: TRBV7-9
j_gene: TRBJ2-1
CDR3aa: CASSFPGQVYNEQFF

v_gene: TRBV5-1
j_gene: TRBJ1-5
CDR3aa: CASSLGGAARNQPQHF

v_gene: TRBV4-3
j_gene: TRBJ1-2
CDR3aa: CASSQESQVFGYTF